Each of the 15 T cell receptor beta chains below was sequenced from the same sample in a study of circulating and synovial CD4+ cells in juvenile arthritis (dated by TCRdb to 2013 to 2014). Preparation of the library involved the immunoSEQ multiplex PCR assay. TCRdb took over this immuneACCESS table, retaining in-frame rearrangements with V and J assigned. Such tables are incomplete; in checked studies, under half of the missing clones stem from an unresolved V gene, and the remainder is unexplained. This sample comprises around 15,000 clones, around 91% of them detected only once. The top ten constitute around 0.8% of the sample. The specimen was CD4+ T cells from blood. These receptors originate from a human donor with juvenile idiopathic arthritis.

The chain couples TRBV4-1 to TRBJ1-1; D uncertain. This CDR3 is 17 amino acids long. Germline assignment: CDR1 MGHRA and CDR2 YSYEKL. Trimming cost V 0 bases and J 0 bases, with 14 bases left between them. The CDR3 DNA sequence: TGCGCCAGCAGCCAAGAGAGGCCACTTACTCTGAACACTGAAGCTTTCTTT. Translated, it gives CASSQERPLTLNTEAFF.

The J gene is TRBJ2-5, the V gene TRBV18; the D gene is possibly TRBD2 (6 bases). Trimming stripped 2 bases from V and 5 bases from J, with 6 bases between. The CDR3 covers 12 residues. From germline, CDR1 is KGHSH and CDR2 LQKENI. CDR3 nucleotide sequence: TGTGCCAGCTCACCAGGGGGGGAGACCCAGTACTTC. Its translation is CASSPGGETQYF.

J is TRBJ1-6 and V is TRBV6-5; no definite D call. Germline V gene data show CDR1 as MNHEY and CDR2 as SVGAGI. This CDR3 contains 12 residues. Trimming took off 6 bases at V and 5 bases at J, with 5 bases between the two ends. This CDR3 reads CASSRDNSPLHF. As DNA, the CDR3 is TGTGCCAGCAGCCGCGATAATTCACCCCTCCACTTT.

V and J are TRBV30 and TRBJ1-2; 7 nucleotides match TRBD1. CDR1 is GTSNPN and CDR2 is SVGIG in the germline V gene (reference sequence). The trim removed 4 bases at V and 8 bases at J, leaving 16 bases unmatched. The CDR3 sequence is 15 residues long. The CDR3 DNA follows: TGTGCCTGGATACTCGCCTCCGGACAGGCAGGCGGCTACACCTTC. It translates to CAWILASGQAGGYTF.

This clone was observed a handful of times. The rearrangement joins TRBV19 to TRBJ1-2, with 9 positions matching TRBD1. With V trimmed by 4 bases and J by 4 bases, 10 bases remained unmatched. Germline V gives CDR1 LNHDA, CDR2 SQIVND (reference sequence). The CDR3 consists of 16 residues. The CDR3 DNA is TGTGCCAGTAGTAAGGGACAGGGAGCCGGGGCCTATGGCTACACCTTC. Translation gives CASSKGQGAGAYGYTF.

The gene calls are TRBV7-6 and TRBJ2-2; 8 nucleotides agree with TRBD2. The CDR3 consists of 15 residues. Trimming cost V 5 bases and J 1 base; bases outside gene matches: 3. Germline loops: CDR1 SGHVS, CDR2 FNYEAQ. CDR3 bases: TGTGCCAGCAGCCCTAGCGGGCAGAACACCGGGGAGCTGTTTTTT. Translating gives CASSPSGQNTGELFF.

The chain is built from TRBV10-3 and TRBJ2-6; 8 positions match TRBD2. V was pared by 8 bases and J by 3 bases, with 9 bases of the junction left unmatched. Germline CDR1 ENHRY, CDR2 SYGVKD. CDR3 size: 16 residues. The CDR3 loop is CAIGRLAGLGANVLTF. The CDR3 DNA follows: TGTGCCATCGGTAGGCTAGCGGGCCTTGGGGCCAACGTCCTGACTTTC.

The rearrangement links TRBV2 to TRBJ1-5; D may be TRBD1 (5 bases). This CDR3 contains 14 residues. Trimming shortened V by 5 bases and J by 4 bases, and 12 bases separated the two germline ends. In germline, CDR1 is SNHLY, CDR2 FYNNEI. Written as DNA, the CDR3 is TGTGCCAGCAGTATCGAGCGGGGGAATCAGCCCCAGCATTTT. It specifies CASSIERGNQPQHF.

CDR3 sequence: CASRRRQINTEAFF. The CDR3 DNA reads as TGTGCCAGTAGGAGGCGGCAGATCAACACTGAAGCTTTCTTT. This chain uses TRBV19 with TRBJ1-1; D remains ambiguous. V lost 6 bases, J lost 2 bases, and 13 bases lay in between. CDR3 size: 14 residues. Germline V gene data show CDR1 as LNHDA and CDR2 as SQIVND (reference sequence).

The chain is built from TRBV7-3 and TRBJ2-2; TRBD2 agrees at 10 bases. Germline CDR1 is SGHTA and CDR2 is FQGTGA. This CDR3 is 15 amino acids long. The ends lost 4 bases at V and 6 bases at J; junction bases unmatched: 5. In nucleotides, the CDR3 is TGTGCCAGCAGCTCCCTAGCGGGAGTTTCCGGGGAGCTGTTTTTT. Translating gives CASSSLAGVSGELFF.

V usage is TRBV7-2 and J usage is TRBJ2-1; 9 bases are a match to TRBD2. This CDR3 region has 16 residues. V was clipped by 5 bases and J by 8 bases; unmatched bases: 13. Germline V CDR1 and CDR2: SGHTA, FQGNSA. CDR3 residues: CASSPRGGGRVYEQFF. CDR3 coding DNA: TGTGCCAGCAGCCCCCGCGGGGGCGGGAGGGTTTATGAGCAGTTCTTC.

This clone was seen just once. The chain joins TRBV5-1 to TRBJ2-5, with 9 bases that match TRBD2. The V gene's germline CDR1 is SGHRS and CDR2 YFSETQ. The V gene end was trimmed by 5 bases and the J gene end by 5 bases; junction bases not matched to a gene: 10. This CDR3 spans 15 amino acids. The CDR3 loop reads CASRGGGGATETQYF. In DNA form, the CDR3 reads TGCGCCAGCAGAGGCGGCGGGGGGGCCACGGAGACCCAGTACTTC.

The chain joins TRBV2 to TRBJ1-5, with D possibly matching TRBD1 (5 bases). Germline V gene lookup returns CDR1 SNHLY and CDR2 FYNNEI. V was pared by 6 bases and J by 1 base, with 10 bases between. The CDR3 runs to 14 residues. The CDR3 loop reads CASSGGGSNQPQHF. The CDR3 bases are TGTGCCAGCAGCGGGGGGGGAAGCAATCAGCCCCAGCATTTT.

This chain connects TRBV5-1 to TRBJ2-5, with TRBD1 matching 7 bases. The J call may be wrong; the DNA end is better matched by TRBJ2-7. The CDR3 runs 15 residues. CDR1 and CDR2 from the germline V gene are SGHRS and YFSETQ. The DNA for the CDR3 is TGCGCCAGCAGCTTGGCCTTAGGGGGCAGCTACGAGCAGTACTTC. Residues: CASSLALGGSYEQYF.

The table lists this clone with a few counts. This sequence joins TRBV18 and TRBJ1-3; no firm D call. Germline-derived CDR1 and CDR2 are KGHSH and LQKENI. CDR3 size: 15 residues. V dropped 0 bases and J dropped 1 base, with 7 bases sitting between them. DNA for the CDR3: TGTGCCAGCTCACCACCGGTTAGATCTGGAAACACCATATATTTT. Protein: CASSPPVRSGNTIYF.